Shown below are 18 T cell receptor beta chains from a single sample sequenced in a study of blood T cell repertoires in COVID-19. Sequencing was performed with immunoSEQ multiplex PCR; in TCRdb, only in-frame clones are kept and a portion is missing. This sample has about 300,000 clones, with about 89% found just once. Sequencing was performed on peripheral blood. The receptors were sampled from a woman aged 35 to 49 who had recovered from COVID-19.

This chain joins TRBV27 and TRBJ1-2; D unclear. The germline V gene has CDR1 MNHEY and CDR2 SMNVEV (reference sequence). The CDR3 runs 14 residues. The ends were cut back, 0 bases at V and 4 bases at J, with 9 bases in the middle. The CDR3 DNA reads as TGTGCCAGCAGTTTATCGCGCGGTCTCTATGGCTACACCTTC. It encodes CASSLSRGLYGYTF.

V is TRBV12-3 or TRBV12-4 and J is TRBJ1-1; D gene ambiguous. The length of the CDR3 is 13 residues. Trimming pared 1 base from V and 6 bases from J, leaving 9 bases between. DNA of the CDR3: TGTGCCAGCAGTTTAGACGGGAGAGCTGAAGCTTTCTTT. Residues: CASSLDGRAEAFF.

The rearrangement uses TRBV6-5 and TRBJ2-7, with 7 positions matching TRBD2. Germline CDR1 reads MNHEY; CDR2 reads SVGAGI. The CDR3 covers 15 residues. J lost 3 bases, V lost 2 bases, and 7 bases had no gene match. CDR3 sequence (DNA): TGTGCCAGCAGTTACGGTGGGGGGGAAGTCTACGAGCAGTACTTC. Translated, it gives CASSYGGGEVYEQYF.

V usage is TRBV6-2 or TRBV6-3 and J usage is TRBJ2-2, with TRBD1 matching 9 bases. Germline loops: CDR1 MNHEY, CDR2 SVGEGT. V trimming: 5 bases; J trimming: 4 bases; junction bases outside the gene matches: 8. This CDR3 spans 16 amino acids. The CDR3 bases are TGTGCCAGCAGTAGACAGGGGGTGACCCTCACCGGGGAGCTGTTTTTT. Translation: CASSRQGVTLTGELFF.

This clone appeared a few times. The chain couples TRBV7-3 to TRBJ1-1; D call uncertain. The V end lost 4 bases, the J end lost 0 bases, and 6 bases lay between the germline ends. Germline values: CDR1 SGHTA, CDR2 FQGTGA. The CDR3 extends over 13 amino acids. The chain's CDR3 is CASSSAVNTEAFF. DNA of the CDR3: TGTGCCAGCAGCTCCGCAGTGAACACTGAAGCTTTCTTT.

This clone was picked up one time. The V call is TRBV5-1, the J call TRBJ1-2; D not certain. CDR1 and CDR2 (germline): SGHRS, YFSETQ. V was clipped by 3 bases and J by 8 bases, with 17 bases between them. The CDR3 consists of 14 residues. The CDR3 protein is CASSSRTLGDGYTF. As DNA, the CDR3 is TGCGCCAGCAGCTCCAGGACTCTGGGAGACGGCTACACCTTC.

The chain links TRBV28 to TRBJ1-2; TRBD1 matches at 10 bases. The CDR3 is made up of 14 amino acids. The trim removed 7 bases at V and 2 bases at J, leaving 4 bases unmatched. Germline loops: CDR1 MDHEN, CDR2 SYDVKM. CDR3 in DNA: TGTGCCAGCACCGGGACAGGGGTAAACTATGGCTACACCTTC. It is translated as CASTGTGVNYGYTF.

This clone has only one observation. The gene calls are TRBV27 and TRBJ2-3; 9 positions agree with TRBD2. The CDR3 contains 20 residues. The J segment lost 3 bases and the V segment lost 2 bases, leaving 18 bases of the junction unmatched. Germline CDR1 reads MNHEY; CDR2 reads SMNVEV (reference sequence). The CDR3 DNA reads TGTGCCAGCAGTTTAATCGCTCCCTACATAGCGGGGGTCCAGACAGATACGCAGTATTTT. As protein: CASSLIAPYIAGVQTDTQYF.

The chain combines TRBV28 with TRBJ2-3, with 7 bases identical to TRBD2. V shed 3 bases and J 1 base; nucleotides not matched to a gene: 1. The CDR3 is made up of 14 amino acids. CDR1 and CDR2 from the germline V gene are MDHEN and SYDVKM. The CDR3 nucleotides read TGTGCCAGCAGTTTTCTAGCGGGCACAGATACGCAGTATTTT. Translation: CASSFLAGTDTQYF.

The gene calls are TRBV7-8 and TRBJ2-3; D gene uncertain. The CDR3 sequence is 13 residues long. Germline CDR1 is SGHVS and CDR2 is FQNEAQ. The germline V and J ends were trimmed by 5 bases and 4 bases, with 10 bases remaining between them. This chain's CDR3 is CASSPGGADTQYF. In DNA, the CDR3 is TGTGCCAGCAGCCCCGGCGGCGCAGATACGCAGTATTTT.

The chain carries TRBV9 and TRBJ2-7, with D tentatively TRBD1 (6 bases). Trimming took off 3 bases at V and 2 bases at J, with 12 bases between the two ends. This CDR3 contains 14 residues. The germline V gene encodes CDR1 SGDLS and CDR2 YYNGEE. For the CDR3, the DNA is TGTGCCAGCAGCGCCGGACAGCCCGCCTACGAGCAGTACTTC. Translated, it gives CASSAGQPAYEQYF.

The V and J genes are TRBV6-5 and TRBJ1-6; 8 nucleotides agree with TRBD1. CDR1 MNHEY and CDR2 SVGAGI come from the germline V gene. This CDR3 region has 15 residues. The J segment lost 6 bases and the V segment lost 4 bases, leaving 5 bases of the junction unmatched. CDR3: CASSLDRATNSPLHF. CDR3 in DNA: TGTGCCAGCAGTTTGGACAGGGCAACTAATTCACCCCTCCACTTT.

The chain joins TRBV21-1 to TRBJ1-1; the table's D call of TRBD1 was not tested on the DNA. TRBV21-1 is termed a pseudogene. This CDR3 is built from 15 residues. As DNA, the CDR3 is TGTGCCAGCAGCCCGCCGCCCGGGACAATGATGGAAGCTTTCTTT. This translates into CASSPPPGTMMEAFF.

Comment on this clone: The sample holds other DNA sequences that translate to the same CDR3. This chain uses TRBV2 with TRBJ1-2; 8 nucleotides line up with TRBD1. Trimming took 6 bases from V and 3 from J; bases not matched to a gene: 0. Germline values: CDR1 SNHLY, CDR2 FYNNEI. The CDR3 totals 12 residues. CDR3 loop: CASRTGDYGYTF. The CDR3 region has the DNA TGTGCCAGCAGGACAGGGGACTATGGCTACACCTTC.

Only one count was recorded for this clone. The gene calls are TRBV5-1 and TRBJ1-2; no definite D call. V shed 3 bases and J shed 4 bases, with 10 bases lying between them. The length of the CDR3 is 13 residues. Looked up from germline, CDR1 is SGHRS and CDR2 is YFSETQ. The CDR3 loop is CASSSDGVYGYTF. CDR3 coding DNA: TGCGCCAGCAGCTCGGACGGGGTCTATGGCTACACCTTC.

The rearrangement uses TRBV5-1 and TRBJ2-7, with D possibly TRBD1 on 6 matching bases. Germline values: CDR1 SGHRS, CDR2 YFSETQ. CDR3 length: 15 amino acids. The V and J ends lost 3 bases and 6 bases respectively, with 19 bases between them. The CDR3 DNA reads TGCGCCAGCAGCTCCGGACAGCCGGGCGGTGTCGAGCAGTACTTC. This gives the protein CASSSGQPGGVEQYF.

The rearrangement joins TRBV18 to TRBJ1-1, with D tentatively TRBD1 (5 bases). The V and J ends lost 6 bases and 0 bases respectively, with 14 bases between them. Germline CDR1 reads KGHSH; CDR2 reads LQKENI. The CDR3 totals 15 residues. The CDR3 protein is CASSSGNLMNTEAFF. CDR3 bases: TGTGCCAGCTCCTCAGGGAACCTTATGAACACTGAAGCTTTCTTT.

The J gene is TRBJ2-2, the V gene TRBV7-9; 8 bases line up with TRBD1. Germline V gene sequence: CDR1 SEHNR, CDR2 FQNEAQ (reference sequence). The trim removed 1 base at V and 2 bases at J, leaving 3 bases unmatched. CDR3 length: 16 amino acids. The CDR3 is CASSLGTGLNTGELFF. The CDR3 bases are TGTGCCAGCAGCTTAGGGACAGGGCTAAACACCGGGGAGCTGTTTTTT.